Shown below are 23 T cell receptor beta chains from a single sample sequenced in a study of cytomegalovirus exposure and HLA in healthy donors. Both 60 Vbeta primers and 13 Jbeta primers went into the PCR. Clones were read by immunoSEQ multiplex PCR, and TCRdb kept only the in-frame ones, dropping some. The repertoire consists of about 140,000 clones, with 79% occurring once and the leading ten covering approximately 6.2%. The specimen sequenced was PBMCs. These receptors were taken from a man aged 40-55 years in good health and CMV-seropositive.

This clone occurred a few times. V and J are TRBV6-5 and TRBJ2-7; 7 bases match TRBD2. In germline, CDR1 is MNHEY, CDR2 SVGAGI. The CDR3 covers 15 residues. After removal of 1 base from V and 0 bases from J, the junction contained 3 bases not matched to a gene. CDR3 DNA: TGTGCCAGCAGTTACTTCGTAGCGGGCTCCTACGAGCAGTACTTC. Encoded protein: CASSYFVAGSYEQYF.

The chain joins TRBV5-1 to TRBJ2-1, with 7 positions matching TRBD1. Germline CDR1 reads SGHRS; CDR2 reads YFSETQ. This CDR3 is 14 amino acids long. After removal of 4 bases from V and 7 bases from J, the junction contained 8 bases not matched to a gene. The CDR3 DNA follows: TGCGCCAGCAGCACGCTCGGGACAGATAATGAGCAGTTCTTC. Encoded protein: CASSTLGTDNEQFF.

V is TRBV18 and J is TRBJ2-2, with D perhaps matching TRBD2 (6 bases). The CDR3 totals 14 residues. Germline V gene data show CDR1 as KGHSH and CDR2 as LQKENI. V was shortened by 3 bases and J by 4 bases, with 9 bases between the two germline ends. Here the CDR3 reads CASSPRDFTGELFF. In DNA, the CDR3 is TGTGCCAGCTCACCTCGGGACTTCACCGGGGAGCTGTTTTTT.

The rearrangement joins TRBV27 to TRBJ2-2, with D perhaps TRBD1 (5 bases). Germline CDR1 and CDR2: MNHEY and SMNVEV (reference sequence). There are 15 residues in the CDR3. The V and J ends lost 5 bases and 6 bases respectively, with 16 bases between them. The chain's CDR3 is CASSPTQGWAGELFF. The CDR3 coding sequence is TGTGCCAGCAGTCCCACCCAGGGATGGGCCGGGGAGCTGTTTTTT.

V and J are TRBV28 and TRBJ1-5, with a possible D match to TRBD1 (5 bases). The length of the CDR3 is 12 residues. Trimming took off 7 bases at V and 2 bases at J, with 6 bases between the two ends. CDR1 is MDHEN, CDR2 SYDVKM, per germline. CDR3 in DNA: TGTGCCAGCAAACAGGGCAATCAGCCCCAGCATTTT. Translated, it gives CASKQGNQPQHF.

The chain has TRBV28 and TRBJ1-2, with TRBD1 identical over 7 bases. Germline CDR1 reads MDHEN; CDR2 reads SYDVKM. This CDR3 spans 15 amino acids. With 7 bases clipped from V and 2 bases from J, the junction kept 10 bases outside the gene matches. This chain's CDR3 is CASTIGQALNYGYTF. CDR3 DNA: TGTGCCAGCACCATCGGACAGGCTCTAAACTATGGCTACACCTTC.

The chain uses TRBV11-2 and TRBJ2-3; D remains ambiguous. This CDR3 is 13 amino acids long. The germline V and J ends were trimmed by 0 bases and 3 bases, with 4 bases remaining between them. The germline V gene encodes CDR1 SGHAT and CDR2 FQNNGV. The CDR3 spells CASSLDMTDTQYF. Written as DNA, the CDR3 is TGTGCCAGCAGCTTAGATATGACAGATACGCAGTATTTT. Filled out from reference TRBV11-2 and TRBJ2-3, the complete variable domain reads EAGVAQSPRYKIIEKRQSVAFWCNPISGHATLYWYQQILGQGPKLLIQFQNNGVVDDSQLPKDRFSAERLKGVDSTLKIQPAKLEDSAVYLCASSLDMTDTQYFGPGTRLTVL.

This sequence joins TRBV6-1 and TRBJ1-4, with D hard to call. V gave up 0 bases and J gave up 8 bases, with 4 bases separating them. The CDR3 totals 12 residues. The germline V gene encodes CDR1 MNHNS and CDR2 SASEGT. CDR3 loop: CASSEAQEKLFF. The CDR3 nucleotides read TGTGCCAGCAGTGAAGCCCAGGAAAAACTGTTTTTT.

J is TRBJ2-2 and V is TRBV27, with 13 bases aligning to TRBD2. The CDR3 runs 17 residues. The germline CDR1 and CDR2 sequences are MNHEY and SMNVEV (reference sequence). J gave up 7 bases and V 6 bases, and 11 bases lay outside the gene matches. The CDR3 nucleotides read TGTGCCAGCAGCGTGCTACTAGCGGGGGGGGGTAACGGGGAGCTGTTTTTT. As protein: CASSVLLAGGGNGELFF.

This chain connects TRBV19 to TRBJ2-7; 11 nucleotides agree with TRBD2. The CDR3 has 14 amino acids. CDR1 is LNHDA and CDR2 is SQIVND in the germline V gene (reference sequence). The V gene end was trimmed by 7 bases and the J gene end by 2 bases; junction bases not matched to a gene: 4. CDR3 DNA: TGTGCCAGTACCCTAGCGGGAGGCACCTACGAGCAGTACTTC. Its translation is CASTLAGGTYEQYF.

The chain uses TRBV27 and TRBJ2-1, with 8 bases aligning to TRBD2. V dropped 2 bases and J dropped 6; count of bases not matched to a gene: 12. The CDR3 loop spans 17 amino acids. Germline CDR1 reads MNHEY; CDR2 reads SMNVEV (reference sequence). The CDR3 DNA reads as TGTGCCAGCAGTTTAGTTCCGGGAGGGCCGTCTGGCAATGAGCAGTTCTTC. This sequence encodes CASSLVPGGPSGNEQFF.

The chain joins TRBV19 to TRBJ2-5; a weak D match, TRBD1 (6 bases). CDR3 length: 13 amino acids. The V end was cut by 4 bases, the J end by 4 bases, with 10 bases between. Germline loops: CDR1 LNHDA, CDR2 SQIVND (reference sequence). This CDR3 is CASSTTGTETQYF. In DNA, the CDR3 is TGTGCCAGTAGTACAACAGGGACAGAGACCCAGTACTTC. Full variable domain (remainder filled in from reference TRBV19 and TRBJ2-5): DGGITQSPKYLFRKEGQNVTLSCEQNLNHDAMYWYRQDPGQGLRLIYYSQIVNDFQKGDIAEGYSVSREKKESFPLTVTSAQKNPTAFYLCASSTTGTETQYFGPGTRLLVL.

In this sample, this clone turned up once. The chain uses TRBV5-1 and TRBJ2-2; D unresolved. Germline CDR1 and CDR2: SGHRS and YFSETQ. Trimming left V 4 bases short and J 8 bases short, with 18 bases between. The CDR3 covers 15 residues. The CDR3 loop reads CASSTELGPAGELFF. The CDR3 DNA sequence: TGCGCCAGCAGCACCGAGCTTGGTCCCGCTGGGGAGCTGTTTTTT.

CDR3 in amino acids: CASSKQGSNQPQHF. The CDR3 region has the DNA TGTGCCAGCAGCAAACAGGGGAGCAATCAGCCCCAGCATTTT. The chain uses TRBV6-5 and TRBJ1-5; 7 nucleotides agree with TRBD1. Trimming cost V 6 bases and J 1 base; bases outside gene matches: 3. CDR3 length: 14 residues. CDR1 is MNHEY and CDR2 is SVGAGI in the germline V gene.

The V call is TRBV10-2, the J call TRBJ2-7; a weak D match, TRBD1 (6 bases). Germline assignment: CDR1 WSHSY and CDR2 SAAADI. V was trimmed by 8 bases and J by 4 bases, leaving 9 bases between them. This CDR3 region has 11 residues. The CDR3 DNA follows: TGCGCCAGCTCACAGGGTTACGAGCAGTACTTC. Translating gives CASSQGYEQYF.

The chain employs TRBV28 and TRBJ1-6, with 8 nucleotides matching TRBD1. V shed 5 bases and J 14 bases; nucleotides not matched to a gene: 14. The CDR3 runs to 15 residues. CDR1 is MDHEN, CDR2 SYDVKM, per germline. DNA for the CDR3: TGTGCCAGCAGTCCCCTCGGGGCAGGGGGCTTGGCCCTCCACTTT. This codes for CASSPLGAGGLALHF.

The rearrangement links TRBV27 to TRBJ2-1, with 11 bases aligning to TRBD2. This CDR3 comprises 16 residues. Germline V gene data show CDR1 as MNHEY and CDR2 as SMNVEV (reference sequence). V gave up 7 bases and J gave up 13 bases; unmatched junction bases: 18. The CDR3 sequence is CASTRGGTSGTRAQFF. CDR3 DNA: TGTGCCAGCACGAGGGGCGGGACTAGCGGAACCCGAGCTCAGTTCTTC.

The V and J genes are TRBV6-5 and TRBJ1-4, with TRBD1 identical over 12 bases. From germline, CDR1 is MNHEY and CDR2 SVGAGI. The CDR3 loop spans 15 amino acids. Trimming took 0 bases from V and 12 from J; bases not matched to a gene: 5. The CDR3 DNA reads as TGTGCCAGCAGTTACTCTGGGACAGGGGGCGACCAACTGTTTTTT. The encoded protein is CASSYSGTGGDQLFF.

The chain combines TRBV7-9 with TRBJ2-1; unclear D gene. CDR3 length: 16 residues. V was pared by 5 bases and J by 0 bases, with 14 bases between. CDR1 is SEHNR and CDR2 is FQNEAQ in the germline V gene (reference sequence). As DNA, the CDR3 is TGTGCCAGCAGCCCCCACTCGAGCCTCTCCTACAATGAGCAGTTCTTC. This sequence encodes CASSPHSSLSYNEQFF. The complete variable domain, with remaining parts taken from reference TRBV7-9 and TRBJ2-1, reads DTGVSQNPRHKITKRGQNVTFRCDPISEHNRLYWYRQTLGQGPEFLTYFQNEAQLEKSRLLSDRFSAERPKGSFSTLEIQRTEQGDSAMYLCASSPHSSLSYNEQFFGPGTRLTVL.

This chain joins TRBV11-2 and TRBJ1-4; no definite D call. The CDR3 is 16 residues long. Trimming left V 2 bases short and J 4 bases short, with 14 bases between. Germline lookup yields CDR1 SGHAT and CDR2 FQNNGV. The CDR3 region is CASSLTPAGINEKLFF. CDR3 sequence (DNA): TGTGCCAGCAGCTTAACACCGGCGGGAATTAATGAAAAACTGTTTTTT.

This chain joins TRBV5-6 and TRBJ2-7; D possibly corresponds to TRBD1 (6 bases). Per germline, CDR1 SGHDT and CDR2 YYEEEE. CDR3 length equals 14 residues. Trimming took off 6 bases at V and 3 bases at J, with 16 bases between the two ends. The DNA of the CDR3 is TGTGCCAGCAACTCCGGGACATACAACTACGAGCAGTACTTC. It specifies CASNSGTYNYEQYF.

The chain links TRBV27 to TRBJ2-7; 12 nucleotides align to TRBD2. Losses at the gene ends were 6 bases for V and 5 bases for J; bases not matched to a gene: 8. The CDR3 contains 15 residues. In germline, CDR1 is MNHEY, CDR2 SMNVEV (reference sequence). CDR3 in DNA: TGTGCCAGCAGGGAACTAGCGGGAGGTAGGGACGAGCAGTACTTC. It yields the protein CASRELAGGRDEQYF.

The chain recombines TRBV9 with TRBJ2-2; 8 nucleotides agree with TRBD2. Germline-derived CDR1 and CDR2 are SGDLS and YYNGEE. The V gene end was trimmed by 0 bases and the J gene end by 7 bases; junction bases not matched to a gene: 5. The CDR3 is 15 residues long. The CDR3: CASSVVSGSGGELFF. CDR3 sequence (DNA): TGTGCCAGCAGCGTAGTAAGCGGGAGCGGCGGGGAGCTGTTTTTT.